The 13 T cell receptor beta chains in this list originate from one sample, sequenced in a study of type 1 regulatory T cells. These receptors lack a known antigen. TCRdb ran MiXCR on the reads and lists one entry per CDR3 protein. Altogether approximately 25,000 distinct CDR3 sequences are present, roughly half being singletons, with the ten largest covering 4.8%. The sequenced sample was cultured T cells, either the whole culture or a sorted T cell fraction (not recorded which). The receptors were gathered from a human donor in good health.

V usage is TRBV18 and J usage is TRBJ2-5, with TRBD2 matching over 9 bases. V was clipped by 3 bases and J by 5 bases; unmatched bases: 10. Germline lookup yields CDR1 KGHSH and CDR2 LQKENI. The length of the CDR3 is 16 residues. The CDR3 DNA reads TGTGCCAGCTCACCTCTCTTGGCGGGGGGGCCGGAGACCCAGTACTTC. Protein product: CASSPLLAGGPETQYF.

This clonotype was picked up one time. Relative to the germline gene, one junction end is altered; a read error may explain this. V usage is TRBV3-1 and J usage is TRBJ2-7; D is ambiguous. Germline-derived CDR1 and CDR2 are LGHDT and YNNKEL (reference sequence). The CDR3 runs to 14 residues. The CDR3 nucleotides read TGTGCCTGCAGCCATGATCTCATCAGCTACGAGCAGTACTTC. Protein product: CACSHDLISYEQYF.

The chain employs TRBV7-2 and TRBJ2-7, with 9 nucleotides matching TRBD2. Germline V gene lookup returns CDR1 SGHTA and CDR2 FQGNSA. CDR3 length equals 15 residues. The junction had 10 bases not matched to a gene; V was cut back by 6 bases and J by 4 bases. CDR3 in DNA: TGTGCCAGCAGTAGACGAGCGGGGGGCTTTTACGAGCAGTACTTC. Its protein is CASSRRAGGFYEQYF.

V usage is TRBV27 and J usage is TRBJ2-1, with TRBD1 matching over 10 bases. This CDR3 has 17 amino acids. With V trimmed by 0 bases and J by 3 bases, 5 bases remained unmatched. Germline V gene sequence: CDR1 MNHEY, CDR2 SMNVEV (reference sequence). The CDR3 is CASSLSSGTGVYNEQFF. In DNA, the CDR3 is TGTGCCAGCAGTTTATCCTCCGGGACAGGGGTCTACAATGAGCAGTTCTTC.

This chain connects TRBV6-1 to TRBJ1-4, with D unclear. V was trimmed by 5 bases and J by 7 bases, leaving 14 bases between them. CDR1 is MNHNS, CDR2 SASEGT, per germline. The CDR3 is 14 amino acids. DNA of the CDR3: TGTGCCAGCAGTCTGGAACAGACAAGTGAAAAACTGTTTTTT. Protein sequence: CASSLEQTSEKLFF.

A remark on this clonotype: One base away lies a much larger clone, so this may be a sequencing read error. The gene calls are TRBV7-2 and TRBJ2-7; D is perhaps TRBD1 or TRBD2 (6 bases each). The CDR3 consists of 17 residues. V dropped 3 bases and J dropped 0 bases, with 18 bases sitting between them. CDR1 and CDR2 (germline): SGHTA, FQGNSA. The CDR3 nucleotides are TGTGCCAGCAGCTTGAGGGGGGAAGGGAAGAGCTCCTACGAGCAGTACTTC. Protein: CASSLRGEGKSSYEQYF.

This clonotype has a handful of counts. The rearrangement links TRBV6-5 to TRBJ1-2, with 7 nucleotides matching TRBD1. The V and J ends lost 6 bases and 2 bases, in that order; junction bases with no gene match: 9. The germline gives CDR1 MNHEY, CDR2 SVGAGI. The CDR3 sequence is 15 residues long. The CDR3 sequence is CASSQKTGPNYGYTF. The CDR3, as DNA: TGTGCCAGCAGCCAAAAGACAGGGCCCAACTATGGCTACACCTTC.

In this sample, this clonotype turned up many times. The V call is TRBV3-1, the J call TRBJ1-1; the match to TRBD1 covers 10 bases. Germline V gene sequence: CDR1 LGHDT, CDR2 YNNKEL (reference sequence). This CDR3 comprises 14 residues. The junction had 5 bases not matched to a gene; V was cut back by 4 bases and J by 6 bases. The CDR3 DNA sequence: TGTGCCAGCAGCCGACAGGGGGCAAAAGCTGAAGCTTTCTTT. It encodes CASSRQGAKAEAFF.

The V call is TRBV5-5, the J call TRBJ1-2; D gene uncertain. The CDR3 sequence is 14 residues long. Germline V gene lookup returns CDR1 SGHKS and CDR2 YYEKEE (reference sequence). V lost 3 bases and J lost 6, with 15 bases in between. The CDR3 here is CASSYPDSRDGYTF. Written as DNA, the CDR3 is TGTGCCAGCAGCTATCCTGACTCTAGAGATGGCTACACCTTC.

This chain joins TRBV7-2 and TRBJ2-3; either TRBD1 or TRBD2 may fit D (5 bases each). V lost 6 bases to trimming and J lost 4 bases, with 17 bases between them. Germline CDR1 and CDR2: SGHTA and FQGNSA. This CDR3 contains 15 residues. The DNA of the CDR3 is TGTGCCAGCAGTTATACGGGGCTTGGCCCAGATACGCAGTATTTT. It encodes CASSYTGLGPDTQYF.

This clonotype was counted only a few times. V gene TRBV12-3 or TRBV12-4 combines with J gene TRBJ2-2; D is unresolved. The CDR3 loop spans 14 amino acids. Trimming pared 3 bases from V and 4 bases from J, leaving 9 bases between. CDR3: CASSLPAGTGELFF. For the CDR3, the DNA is TGTGCCAGCAGTTTGCCCGCCGGCACCGGGGAGCTGTTTTTT.

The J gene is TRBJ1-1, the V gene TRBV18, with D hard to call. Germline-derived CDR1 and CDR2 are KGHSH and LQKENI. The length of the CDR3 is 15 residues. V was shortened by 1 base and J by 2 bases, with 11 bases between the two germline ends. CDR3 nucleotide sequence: TGTGCCAGCTCACCACAGGGCCGGATTAACACTGAAGCTTTCTTT. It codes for CASSPQGRINTEAFF.

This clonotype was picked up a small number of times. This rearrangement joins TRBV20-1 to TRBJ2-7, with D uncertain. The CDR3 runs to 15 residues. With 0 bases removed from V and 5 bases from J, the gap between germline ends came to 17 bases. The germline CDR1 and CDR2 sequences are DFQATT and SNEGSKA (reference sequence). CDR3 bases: TGCAGTGCTAGAGACCCCGCGTCCGGGCGTCACGAGCAGTACTTC. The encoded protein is CSARDPASGRHEQYF.